Below, 9 T cell receptor beta chains from the same sample are listed, as sequenced in a study of beta chain features in type 1 diabetes. Study-wide points: In all four CD4+ subsets, TCRB CDR3 length was significantly, moderately reduced in type 1 diabetes.

cDNA synthesis used the whole RNA isolate, giving expressed TCRB sequences. Clones were sequenced by immunoSEQ multiplex PCR, and TCRdb holds only the in-frame ones, with some missing. The sample comprises 250,000 or so clones, 14% of which are singletons, and approximately 0.018% rests with the top ten. Their specific antigens are unknown. The sequenced material came from naive CD4+ T cells from blood. All receptors derive from a man in his thirties or forties with type 1 diabetes.

This clone was found a few times. The chain combines TRBV7-9 with TRBJ1-2; D gene uncertain. V was trimmed by 5 bases and J by 4 bases, leaving 11 bases between them. Germline assignment: CDR1 SEHNR and CDR2 FQNEAQ (reference sequence). The CDR3 runs 13 residues. In DNA form, the CDR3 reads TGTGCCAGCAGCCGCGCGGGGATCTATGGCTACACCTTC. Translating gives CASSRAGIYGYTF. The full variable domain, with the rest looked up from reference TRBV7-9 and TRBJ1-2, is DTGVSQNPRHKITKRGQNVTFRCDPISEHNRLYWYRQTLGQGPEFLTYFQNEAQLEKSRLLSDRFSAERPKGSFSTLEIQRTEQGDSAMYLCASSRAGIYGYTFGSGTRLTVV.

The sample holds a few counts of this clone. The chain employs TRBV19 and TRBJ1-2, with TRBD1 identical over 7 bases. Trimming removed 5 bases from V and 4 bases from J; junction bases left unmatched: 7. Germline V CDR1 and CDR2: LNHDA, SQIVND (reference sequence). The CDR3 length is 14 residues. In DNA form, the CDR3 reads TGTGCCAGTAGTGCGAACAGGGGACGCTATGGCTACACCTTC. Translated, it gives CASSANRGRYGYTF.

The gene calls are TRBV6-5 and TRBJ1-2; TRBD1 is a possible D gene (6 bases). V lost 7 bases and J lost 8, with 17 bases in between. CDR1 and CDR2 (germline): MNHEY, SVGAGI. This CDR3 is built from 13 residues. The CDR3 loop reads CASIQTGGRGYTF. The DNA for the CDR3 is TGTGCCAGCATCCAAACGGGGGGCCGGGGCTACACCTTC.

The rearrangement uses TRBV30 and TRBJ1-1; D is uncertain. V lost 2 bases, J lost 5 bases, and 15 bases lay in between. Germline-derived CDR1 and CDR2 are GTSNPN and SVGIG (reference sequence). The CDR3 spans 14 residues. The CDR3 DNA follows: TGTGCCTGGAGTCCCCATTCTATGTCTACTGAAGCTTTCTTT. It translates to CAWSPHSMSTEAFF.

This clone was picked up a small number of times. This rearrangement joins TRBV19 to TRBJ2-2; TRBD1 agrees at 9 bases. The trim removed 6 bases at V and 2 bases at J, leaving 4 bases unmatched. This CDR3 contains 15 residues. Looked up from germline, CDR1 is LNHDA and CDR2 is SQIVND (reference sequence). CDR3 DNA sequence: TGTGCCAGTAGCCGACAGGGGGTAAACACCGGGGAGCTGTTTTTT. This codes for CASSRQGVNTGELFF.

This clone has a count of ten or more. This chain joins TRBV21-1 and TRBJ2-4; the D call TRBD1 from the table was never checked on the DNA. TRBV21-1 has pseudogene status. This CDR3 has 11 residues. The CDR3 DNA sequence: TGTGCCAGGAGACAGGGATCCATTCAGTACTTC. Residues: CARRQGSIQYF.

This chain links TRBV25-1 with TRBJ2-7; 11 nucleotides line up with TRBD2. The germline CDR1 and CDR2 sequences are MGHDK and SYGVNS. V dropped 10 bases and J dropped 4; count of bases not matched to a gene: 6. CDR3 length: 13 residues. The CDR3 DNA reads TGTGCCACCTTAGCGGGAGGGCCTTACGAGCAGTACTTC. It translates to CATLAGGPYEQYF.

This chain uses TRBV7-2 with TRBJ1-2; 7 nucleotides line up with TRBD1. Germline V lookup: CDR1 SGHTA, CDR2 FQGNSA. The CDR3 spans 13 residues. V shed 6 bases, J shed 3 bases, and the junction held 4 bases outside the gene matches. CDR3 residues: CASSHTGDYGYTF. For the CDR3, the DNA is TGTGCCAGCAGTCATACAGGGGACTATGGCTACACCTTC. Looking up the rest from reference TRBV7-2 and TRBJ1-2 gives the full variable domain: GAGVSQSPSNKVTEKGKDVELRCDPISGHTALYWYRQSLGQGLEFLIYFQGNSAPDKSGLPSDRFSAERTGGSVSTLTIQRTQQEDSAVYLCASSHTGDYGYTFGSGTRLTVV.

The chain is built from TRBV5-1 and TRBJ1-5, with TRBD1 identical over 11 bases. J lost 2 bases, V lost 4 bases, and 11 bases had no gene match. Germline values: CDR1 SGHRS, CDR2 YFSETQ. This CDR3 contains 18 residues. CDR3 DNA sequence: TGCGCCAGCAGCATCGGGACAGGGGGGTTTTTGGGCAATCAGCCCCAGCATTTT. This translates into CASSIGTGGFLGNQPQHF.